The clone carrying this TCR beta chain was seen a handful of times. Its antigen is not known. These data come from a study of T cells in Graves' hyperthyroidism and ophthalmopathy. Study-level results: Ophthalmopathy prediction by the model preceded onset by a median about 6 months. Ophthalmopathy cases were set apart from stable hyperthyroidism by a 13 V-J model.

The PBMCs were sourced from fresh peripheral blood (about 9.6 ml). TCR beta CDR3 regions were amplified from RNA. An initial round of RT-PCR targeting the TCR CDR3 relied on the HTBI primer set. TCRdb fed the multiplex PCR reads into MiXCR, producing one record per CDR3 protein. The data contain over 650,000 distinct CDR3 sequences, around 17% of them singletons. V was trimmed by 5 bases and J by 4 bases, leaving 12 bases between them. CDR1 MDHEN and CDR2 SYDVKM come from the germline V gene. This CDR3 is built from 14 residues. This chain uses TRBV28 with TRBJ1-5; a weak D match, TRBD1 (5 bases). This receptor was identified in a man aged 18-30 years with Graves' hyperthyroidism. The specimen was blood. For the CDR3, the DNA is TGTGCCAGCAGTGGGGGACGGACTAATCAGCCCCAGCATTTT. This gives the protein CASSGGRTNQPQHF.